A selection of T cell receptor beta chains follows, all from one sample in a study of cytomegalovirus exposure and HLA in healthy donors. The method was immunoSEQ multiplex PCR; TCRdb's version includes in-frame clones alone and lacks a portion of them. The sample records fewer than 250,000 clones, approximately 81% being singletons. The material sequenced was PBMCs. The receptors originated from a human donor in good health. Each CDR3 is given with its conserved first and last residue. The D gene is left open where the match is weak. A row's size may be missing; if present it is once, few, many or a size class.

D: TRBD1; V: TRBV7-2; J: TRBJ2-1; size: -; CDR3: CASSLDDRGYNEQFF; DNA: TGTGCCAGCAGCTTAGATGACAGGGGCTACAATGAGCAGTTCTTC
D: -; V: TRBV13; J: TRBJ2-5; size: -; CDR3: CASSSRHYSGETQYF; DNA: TGTGCCAGCAGCTCCCGTCATTACAGCGGAGAGACCCAGTACTTC
D: TRBD1; V: TRBV5-6; J: TRBJ1-2; size: -; CDR3: CASSLLRTGGNTYGYTF; DNA: TGTGCCAGCAGCTTGCTGCGGACAGGGGGCAATACCTATGGCTACACCTTC
D: TRBD2; V: TRBV10-3; J: TRBJ2-5; size: -; CDR3: CAISDNSGVQETQYF; DNA: TGTGCCATCAGTGATAATAGCGGGGTGCAAGAGACCCAGTACTTC
D: TRBD1; V: TRBV19; J: TRBJ1-3; size: once; CDR3: CASRDRAFSGNTIYF; DNA: TGTGCCAGTAGGGACAGGGCCTTCTCTGGAAACACCATATATTTT
D: -; V: TRBV5-1; J: TRBJ2-3; size: few; CDR3: CASAQGHRTDTQYF; DNA: TGCGCCAGCGCACAGGGACACCGCACAGATACGCAGTATTTT
D: -; V: TRBV29-1; J: TRBJ1-1; size: -; CDR3: CSVVRGEGTEAFF; DNA: TGCAGCGTTGTACGGGGGGAGGGCACTGAAGCTTTCTTT
D: -; V: TRBV12-5; J: TRBJ1-1; size: many; CDR3: CASGDSARTEAFF; DNA: TGTGCTAGTGGGGATAGCGCGAGGACTGAAGCTTTCTTT
D: TRBD1; V: TRBV28; J: TRBJ1-5; size: -; CDR3: CASSNGQGSNQPQHF; DNA: TGTGCCAGCAGTAACGGACAGGGAAGCAATCAGCCCCAGCATTTT
D: -; V: TRBV5-1; J: TRBJ1-3; size: -; CDR3: CASSLEPQDSGNTIYF; DNA: TGCGCCAGCAGCTTGGAACCCCAGGACTCTGGAAACACCATATATTTT
D: -; V: TRBV4-1; J: TRBJ2-7; size: -; CDR3: CASSQGPRTTYEQYF; DNA: TGCGCCAGCAGCCAGGGCCCCCGGACTACCTACGAGCAGTACTTC
D: TRBD1; V: TRBV2; J: TRBJ2-2; size: -; CDR3: CASSGQGNTGELFF; DNA: TGTGCCAGCAGCGGACAGGGGAACACCGGGGAGCTGTTTTTT
D: TRBD2; V: TRBV11-2; J: TRBJ2-7; size: -; CDR3: CASSHWTSGSPAVDEQYF; DNA: TGTGCCAGCAGCCACTGGACTAGCGGGAGTCCGGCTGTCGACGAGCAGTACTTC
D: -; V: TRBV30; J: TRBJ2-1; size: -; CDR3: CAWSDYADNEQFF; DNA: TGTGCCTGGAGTGACTATGCGGACAATGAGCAGTTCTTC
D: -; V: TRBV6-8; J: TRBJ1-4; size: -; CDR3: CASPSGYEKLFF; DNA: TGTGCCAGCCCCTCCGGGTATGAAAAACTGTTTTTT
D: TRBD1; V: TRBV5-1; J: TRBJ2-7; size: -; CDR3: CASSLEGQSYEQYF; DNA: TGCGCCAGCAGCTTGGAGGGACAGTCCTACGAGCAGTACTTC
D: TRBD2; V: TRBV28; J: TRBJ2-7; size: -; CDR3: CASRHPSGRTYEQYF; DNA: TGTGCCAGCAGGCACCCTAGCGGGCGTACCTACGAGCAGTACTTC
D: TRBD2; V: TRBV7-9; J: TRBJ2-7; size: -; CDR3: CASSWRQAGDGNEQYF; DNA: TGTGCCAGCAGCTGGCGCCAAGCGGGAGATGGAAACGAGCAGTACTTC
D: TRBD1; V: TRBV19; J: TRBJ1-2; size: -; CDR3: CASSKSRDRPNYGYTF; DNA: TGTGCCAGTAGTAAGTCCCGGGACAGGCCAAACTATGGCTACACCTTC
D: -; V: TRBV6-5; J: TRBJ1-1; size: few; CDR3: CASRPRDTEAFF; DNA: TGTGCCAGCAGACCCAGGGACACTGAAGCTTTCTTT
D: -; V: TRBV20-1; J: TRBJ1-4; size: -; CDR3: CSARGSEKLFF; DNA: TGCAGTGCGAGAGGGAGTGAAAAACTGTTTTTT
D: -; V: TRBV10-3; J: TRBJ2-5; size: -; CDR3: CAIRPQESPETQYF; DNA: TGTGCCATCAGGCCACAAGAATCCCCAGAGACCCAGTACTTC
D: -; V: TRBV2; J: TRBJ1-1; size: once; CDR3: CASSEAQGRTEAFF; DNA: TGTGCCAGCAGTGAAGCGCAGGGTAGGACTGAAGCTTTCTTT
D: -; V: TRBV28; J: TRBJ2-7; size: -; CDR3: CASTLSPAYEQYF; DNA: TGTGCCAGCACCCTCTCTCCGGCCTACGAGCAGTACTTC
D: TRBD2; V: TRBV29-1; J: TRBJ2-2; size: -; CDR3: CSVEDRGSPGELFF; DNA: TGCAGCGTTGAAGATCGCGGGAGCCCCGGGGAGCTGTTTTTT
D: TRBD1; V: TRBV19; J: TRBJ1-2; size: -; CDR3: CASSIFGTVANYGYTF; DNA: TGTGCCAGTAGTATATTCGGGACAGTAGCTAACTATGGCTACACCTTC
D: TRBD1; V: TRBV4-1; J: TRBJ1-4; size: -; CDR3: CASRDQGAYGEKLFF; DNA: TGCGCCAGCAGGGATCAGGGGGCGTATGGTGAAAAACTGTTTTTT
D: -; V: TRBV11-2; J: TRBJ2-7; size: -; CDR3: CASSPPGEQYF; DNA: TGTGCCAGCAGCCCCCCGGGCGAGCAGTACTTC
D: TRBD1; V: TRBV5-5; J: TRBJ2-7; size: -; CDR3: CASSLYRDSSYEQYF; DNA: TGTGCCAGCAGCCTGTACCGGGACAGCTCCTACGAGCAGTACTTC
D: -; V: TRBV6-5; J: TRBJ2-7; size: -; CDR3: CASSPSPGGEQYF; DNA: TGTGCCAGCAGTCCCTCGCCGGGTGGCGAGCAGTACTTC
D: TRBD2; V: TRBV28; J: TRBJ2-7; size: -; CDR3: CASSYPPRLAGGVSSYEQYF; DNA: TGTGCCAGCAGTTACCCACCTCGGCTAGCGGGAGGCGTAAGCTCCTACGAGCAGTACTTC
D: -; V: TRBV9; J: TRBJ2-7; size: -; CDR3: CASSVEPSWTYEQYF; DNA: TGTGCCAGCAGCGTAGAACCTAGCTGGACCTACGAGCAGTACTTC
D: -; V: TRBV6-1; J: TRBJ1-1; size: -; CDR3: CASSANPGMNTEAFF; DNA: TGTGCCAGCAGTGCAAATCCGGGAATGAACACTGAAGCTTTCTTT
D: -; V: TRBV4-1; J: TRBJ2-5; size: once; CDR3: CASSQEVTQGQETQYF; DNA: TGCGCCAGCAGCCAAGAGGTGACCCAGGGTCAAGAGACCCAGTACTTC